Here is one T cell receptor beta chain with its context. This entry comes from a study of T cell repertoires in cytomegalovirus infection. This CDR3 contains 15 residues. V gave up 7 bases and J gave up 1 base, with 15 bases separating them. Germline values: CDR1 SNHLY, CDR2 FYNNEI. TCRdb processed the reads anew with MiXCR; each CDR3 protein has one entry. Of about 450,000 distinct CDR3 sequences in the sample, about 33% are singletons; the top ten hold around 13%. The chain couples TRBV2 to TRBJ2-3; D might be TRBD1 or TRBD2, each matching 5 bases. Specimen: PBMCs. The source of this sequence is a human donor in good health (CMV status not recorded). Some clones in this sample may be carry-over from other donors' samples. For the CDR3, the DNA is TGTGCCAGCAAACTTCAGGGTAGCGGCACAGATACGCAGTATTTT. Protein: CASKLQGSGTDTQYF.